The rows below give T cell receptor beta chains drawn from one sample of a study of regulatory T cells in long-lasting Graves disease. TCRdb analysed the multiplex PCR reads with MiXCR anew, one entry per CDR3 protein. The table lists 350,000 to 450,000 distinct CDR3 sequences, about a sixth of them singletons. These data are also associated with another study on T cells in Graves' hyperthyroidism and ophthalmopathy.

Sequences were derived from peripheral blood mononuclear cells (PBMCs), sampled at new diagnosis, from a patient treated with antithyroid drugs. The receptors were sampled from a man aged 35 to 55 with Graves disease. CDR3s include the opening cysteine and the closing phenylalanine or tryptophan. The order of the fields is V gene, D gene, clone size, J gene, CDR3 protein, CDR3 DNA. A D gene is named only where the DNA matches it firmly. A row's size may be missing; if present it is once, few, many or a size class.

V gene: TRBV5-1
D gene: .
clone size: many
J gene: TRBJ1-5
CDR3 protein: CASSFEGNQPQHF
CDR3 DNA: TGTGCCAGCAGTTTTGAAGGGAATCAGCCCCAGCATTTT

V gene: TRBV30
D gene: TRBD1
clone size: .
J gene: TRBJ2-4
CDR3 protein: CAWGRDRVNIQYF
CDR3 DNA: TGTGCCTGGGGGCGGGACAGGGTTAACATTCAGTACTTC

V gene: TRBV7-2
D gene: .
clone size: .
J gene: TRBJ2-5
CDR3 protein: CASSLMGPQETQYF
CDR3 DNA: TGTGCCAGCAGCTTAATGGGGCCCCAAGAGACCCAGTACTTC

V gene: TRBV27
D gene: .
clone size: .
J gene: TRBJ2-7
CDR3 protein: CASSPRAMGYEQYF
CDR3 DNA: TGTGCCAGCAGCCCAAGGGCGATGGGCTACGAGCAGTACTTC

V gene: TRBV7-2
D gene: .
clone size: .
J gene: TRBJ1-2
CDR3 protein: CASSPRAGVHGYTF
CDR3 DNA: TGTGCCAGCAGCCCGCGTGCGGGGGTTCATGGCTACACCTTC

V gene: TRBV20-1
D gene: TRBD2
clone size: many
J gene: TRBJ2-5
CDR3 protein: CSAPLAGGGETQYF
CDR3 DNA: TGCAGTGCTCCGCTAGCGGGGGGGGGGGAGACCCAGTACTTC

V gene: TRBV18
D gene: .
clone size: many
J gene: TRBJ2-5
CDR3 protein: CASSPNRVGETQYF
CDR3 DNA: TGTGCCAGCTCACCAAACAGGGTTGGAGAGACCCAGTACTTC

V gene: TRBV6-5
D gene: TRBD2
clone size: many
J gene: TRBJ2-7
CDR3 protein: CASSYRNSGGSLKSSYEQYF
CDR3 DNA: TGTGCCAGCAGTTACCGAAATAGCGGGGGGTCACTAAAGAGCTCCTACGAGCAGTACTTC

V gene: TRBV5-5
D gene: TRBD1
clone size: many
J gene: TRBJ2-7
CDR3 protein: CASSSHRGLAYEQYF
CDR3 DNA: TGTGCCAGCAGCTCCCACAGGGGTCTTGCCTACGAGCAGTACTTC

V gene: TRBV6-1
D gene: .
clone size: .
J gene: TRBJ2-2
CDR3 protein: CAGRSSNTGELFF
CDR3 DNA: TGTGCCGGCAGATCATCGAACACCGGGGAGCTGTTTTTT

V gene: TRBV7-7
D gene: TRBD1
clone size: few
J gene: TRBJ2-2
CDR3 protein: CASSQPSGTGGDTGELFF
CDR3 DNA: TGTGCTAGCAGCCAGCCGTCCGGGACAGGGGGGGACACCGGGGAGCTGTTTTTT

V gene: TRBV20-1
D gene: .
clone size: few
J gene: TRBJ1-3
CDR3 protein: CSASWRHTIYF
CDR3 DNA: TGCAGTGCTAGTTGGAGACACACCATATATTTT

V gene: TRBV11-2
D gene: .
clone size: many
J gene: TRBJ2-5
CDR3 protein: CASSLGVGGSAETQYF
CDR3 DNA: TGTGCCAGCAGCTTGGGGGTGGGGGGTTCGGCGGAGACCCAGTACTTC

V gene: TRBV12-3/TRBV12-4
D gene: .
clone size: many
J gene: TRBJ1-5
CDR3 protein: CASTLGYSNQPQHF
CDR3 DNA: TGTGCCAGCACCCTGGGGTATAGCAATCAGCCCCAGCATTTT

V gene: TRBV24-1
D gene: TRBD1
clone size: .
J gene: TRBJ2-5
CDR3 protein: CATSEGQGQETQYF
CDR3 DNA: TGTGCCACCAGTGAAGGACAGGGACAAGAGACCCAGTACTTC

V gene: TRBV3-1
D gene: .
clone size: .
J gene: TRBJ1-6
CDR3 protein: CASSPLAGGGYNSPLHF
CDR3 DNA: TGTGCCAGCAGCCCCCTCGCAGGTGGGGGTTATAATTCACCCCTCCACTTT

V gene: TRBV5-1
D gene: TRBD1
clone size: many
J gene: TRBJ2-2
CDR3 protein: CASSLSGTENTGELFF
CDR3 DNA: TGCGCCAGCAGCTTATCCGGGACAGAGAACACCGGGGAGCTGTTTTTT

V gene: TRBV9
D gene: .
clone size: many
J gene: TRBJ1-2
CDR3 protein: CASSVGAAGGYGYTF
CDR3 DNA: TGTGCCAGCAGCGTAGGGGCGGCCGGGGGTTATGGCTACACCTTC

V gene: TRBV2
D gene: .
clone size: .
J gene: TRBJ1-5
CDR3 protein: CASCRDTKVGPQHF
CDR3 DNA: TGTGCCAGCTGCCGGGACACCAAAGTTGGGCCCCAGCATTTT

V gene: TRBV11-2
D gene: .
clone size: many
J gene: TRBJ2-7
CDR3 protein: CASSARIGYEQYF
CDR3 DNA: TGTGCCAGCAGCGCCCGGATCGGATACGAGCAGTACTTC

V gene: TRBV12-3/TRBV12-4
D gene: TRBD2
clone size: few
J gene: TRBJ2-5
CDR3 protein: CASSSTSGGEETQYF
CDR3 DNA: TGTGCCAGCAGTAGCACTAGCGGGGGGGAAGAGACTCAGTACTTC

V gene: TRBV2
D gene: .
clone size: few
J gene: TRBJ1-3
CDR3 protein: CASNWELMGSGNTIYF
CDR3 DNA: TGTGCCAGCAATTGGGAGTTAATGGGCTCTGGAAACACCATATATTTT

V gene: TRBV7-2
D gene: .
clone size: many
J gene: TRBJ2-5
CDR3 protein: CASSLESPTVGETQYF
CDR3 DNA: TGTGCCAGCAGCTTAGAATCCCCTACAGTAGGAGAGACCCAGTACTTC

V gene: TRBV20-1
D gene: .
clone size: many
J gene: TRBJ1-2
CDR3 protein: CSAGSDEEYGYTF
CDR3 DNA: TGCAGTGCTGGGTCGGACGAAGAGTATGGCTACACCTTC

V gene: TRBV5-4
D gene: .
clone size: few
J gene: TRBJ2-1
CDR3 protein: CASSSGRGVTYNEQFF
CDR3 DNA: TGTGCCAGCAGCTCGGGCAGGGGTGTCACCTACAATGAGCAGTTCTTC

V gene: TRBV2
D gene: TRBD1
clone size: many
J gene: TRBJ1-1
CDR3 protein: CASNDRAMNTEAFF
CDR3 DNA: TGTGCCAGCAATGACAGGGCGATGAACACTGAAGCTTTCTTT

V gene: TRBV20-1
D gene: .
clone size: many
J gene: TRBJ2-4
CDR3 protein: CSARDPSSEGRYF
CDR3 DNA: TGCAGTGCTAGAGATCCCAGCTCCGAGGGGAGGTACTTC

V gene: TRBV13
D gene: .
clone size: many
J gene: TRBJ1-1
CDR3 protein: CASSLATEAFF
CDR3 DNA: TGTGCCAGCAGCTTGGCCACTGAAGCTTTCTTT

V gene: TRBV6-1
D gene: .
clone size: many
J gene: TRBJ2-3
CDR3 protein: CASSTWADTQYF
CDR3 DNA: TGTGCCAGCAGTACCTGGGCGGATACGCAGTATTTT

V gene: TRBV7-3
D gene: TRBD2
clone size: once
J gene: TRBJ2-1
CDR3 protein: CASSFDSGGYNEQFF
CDR3 DNA: TGTGCCAGCAGCTTTGATAGCGGGGGGTACAATGAGCAGTTCTTC

V gene: TRBV12-3/TRBV12-4
D gene: TRBD1
clone size: .
J gene: TRBJ2-3
CDR3 protein: CASTLRGSGTDTQYF
CDR3 DNA: TGTGCCAGCACCCTCAGGGGGTCTGGCACAGATACGCAGTATTTT

V gene: TRBV11-1
D gene: .
clone size: many
J gene: TRBJ2-7
CDR3 protein: CASSLEPRGLGYF
CDR3 DNA: TGTGCCAGCAGCTTAGAGCCACGGGGACTCGGGTACTTC

V gene: TRBV5-1
D gene: .
clone size: many
J gene: TRBJ1-1
CDR3 protein: CASSEQGQNTEAFF
CDR3 DNA: TGCGCCAGCAGCGAACAGGGCCAGAACACTGAAGCTTTCTTT

V gene: TRBV9
D gene: TRBD2
clone size: .
J gene: TRBJ2-2
CDR3 protein: CASSVGLAGGTGELFF
CDR3 DNA: TGTGCCAGCAGCGTAGGGCTAGCGGGTGGGACCGGGGAGCTGTTTTTT

V gene: TRBV5-1
D gene: TRBD1
clone size: few
J gene: TRBJ2-3
CDR3 protein: CASSLDWDREVYSDTQYF
CDR3 DNA: TGCGCCAGCAGCTTGGATTGGGACAGGGAGGTTTATTCAGATACGCAGTATTTT

V gene: TRBV28
D gene: .
clone size: many
J gene: TRBJ1-2
CDR3 protein: CASSSKRGSLDYGYTF
CDR3 DNA: TGTGCCAGCAGTTCCAAGAGGGGATCACTGGACTATGGCTACACCTTC

V gene: TRBV24-1
D gene: .
clone size: many
J gene: TRBJ2-1
CDR3 protein: CATSETPMGGLHNEQFF
CDR3 DNA: TGTGCCACCAGTGAGACCCCTATGGGGGGCCTTCACAATGAGCAGTTCTTC

V gene: TRBV6-2/TRBV6-3
D gene: .
clone size: few
J gene: TRBJ2-5
CDR3 protein: CASRNQGIQETQYF
CDR3 DNA: TGTGCCAGCAGGAATCAGGGGATCCAAGAGACCCAGTACTTC

V gene: TRBV2
D gene: .
clone size: many
J gene: TRBJ2-7
CDR3 protein: CASIYGVSYEQYF
CDR3 DNA: TGTGCCAGCATCTACGGCGTCTCCTACGAGCAGTACTTC

V gene: TRBV5-1
D gene: TRBD1
clone size: .
J gene: TRBJ1-1
CDR3 protein: CASSLETGVGNTEAFF
CDR3 DNA: TGCGCCAGCAGCTTAGAAACAGGGGTAGGGAACACTGAAGCTTTCTTT

V gene: TRBV11-2
D gene: TRBD1
clone size: many
J gene: TRBJ1-2
CDR3 protein: CASSLIEGADGYTF
CDR3 DNA: TGTGCCAGCAGCCTTATCGAGGGGGCGGACGGCTACACCTTC

V gene: TRBV6-1
D gene: TRBD1
clone size: many
J gene: TRBJ1-5
CDR3 protein: CASSLWTGGVGNQPQHF
CDR3 DNA: TGTGCCAGCAGCCTCTGGACAGGAGGAGTCGGCAATCAGCCCCAGCATTTT

V gene: TRBV2
D gene: .
clone size: .
J gene: TRBJ2-7
CDR3 protein: CASRFLDSSYEQYF
CDR3 DNA: TGTGCCAGCAGGTTCCTCGACAGCTCCTACGAGCAGTACTTC

V gene: TRBV15
D gene: TRBD1
clone size: few
J gene: TRBJ2-3
CDR3 protein: CATSRDLAGGVDTQYF
CDR3 DNA: TGTGCCACCAGCAGAGATCTAGCAGGGGGCGTAGATACGCAGTATTTT

V gene: TRBV7-2
D gene: .
clone size: many
J gene: TRBJ2-3
CDR3 protein: CASSLRGGAGTDTQYF
CDR3 DNA: TGTGCCAGCAGCTTAAGGGGGGGGGCCGGCACAGATACGCAGTATTTT

V gene: TRBV5-6
D gene: TRBD1
clone size: many
J gene: TRBJ1-2
CDR3 protein: CASSLTGQGAGYTF
CDR3 DNA: TGTGCCAGCAGCCTGACGGGACAGGGAGCTGGCTACACCTTC

V gene: TRBV9
D gene: TRBD1
clone size: many
J gene: TRBJ1-2
CDR3 protein: CASSAGQSGYTF
CDR3 DNA: TGTGCCAGCAGCGCGGGACAGTCTGGCTACACCTTC

V gene: TRBV4-2
D gene: TRBD2
clone size: many
J gene: TRBJ2-3
CDR3 protein: CASSQQTMTSGYTDTQYF
CDR3 DNA: TGTGCCAGCAGCCAACAAACGATGACTAGCGGATACACAGATACGCAGTATTTT

V gene: TRBV2
D gene: .
clone size: few
J gene: TRBJ2-2
CDR3 protein: CASSDDRSKPRELFF
CDR3 DNA: TGTGCCAGCAGTGACGACAGGTCTAAGCCCAGGGAGCTGTTTTTT

V gene: TRBV6-5
D gene: .
clone size: once
J gene: TRBJ2-7
CDR3 protein: CASSYRRGDEQYF
CDR3 DNA: TGTGCCAGCAGTTACAGAAGAGGAGACGAGCAGTACTTC

V gene: TRBV7-9
D gene: .
clone size: .
J gene: TRBJ1-1
CDR3 protein: CASSREGWNTEAFF
CDR3 DNA: TGTGCCAGCAGCAGGGAGGGGTGGAACACTGAAGCTTTCTTT

V gene: TRBV7-2
D gene: .
clone size: .
J gene: TRBJ1-2
CDR3 protein: CASSLVGAGGYTF
CDR3 DNA: TGTGCCAGCAGCTTAGTAGGGGCGGGTGGCTACACCTTC

V gene: TRBV20-1
D gene: .
clone size: .
J gene: TRBJ1-2
CDR3 protein: CSAQMGGGERTF
CDR3 DNA: TGCAGTGCCCAGATGGGGGGGGGGGAGCGCACCTTC

V gene: TRBV5-1
D gene: .
clone size: many
J gene: TRBJ2-1
CDR3 protein: CASSLVAGSYNEQFF
CDR3 DNA: TGTGCCAGCAGCTTAGTGGCAGGTTCCTACAATGAGCAGTTCTTC

V gene: TRBV20-1
D gene: TRBD1
clone size: many
J gene: TRBJ1-1
CDR3 protein: CSGGQGGNTEAFF
CDR3 DNA: TGCAGTGGGGGACAGGGGGGGAACACTGAAGCTTTCTTT

V gene: TRBV9
D gene: .
clone size: many
J gene: TRBJ2-3
CDR3 protein: CASSVSPGPDTQYF
CDR3 DNA: TGTGCCAGCAGCGTAAGTCCGGGTCCAGATACGCAGTATTTT

V gene: TRBV7-3
D gene: TRBD1
clone size: many
J gene: TRBJ2-2
CDR3 protein: CASSLGWTGNTGELFF
CDR3 DNA: TGTGCCAGCAGCCTAGGGTGGACAGGGAACACCGGGGAGCTGTTTTTT